The 5 T cell receptor beta chains listed next were all sequenced from one sample in a study of cytomegalovirus exposure and HLA in healthy donors. Primers included in the PCR were 60 Vbeta and 13 Jbeta primers. Here immunoSEQ multiplex PCR was the method, and the copy in TCRdb shows in-frame clones only, minus some. Of 100,000 to 150,000 clones in the sample, about 82% are singletons; the top ten hold approximately 1.2%. Sequences were obtained from PBMCs. The receptors originated from a boy aged 5-17 years in good health and CMV-seronegative.

The chain carries TRBV9 and TRBJ1-1, with TRBD1 as a possible D gene (5 bases). This CDR3 region has 15 residues. Germline assignment: CDR1 SGDLS and CDR2 YYNGEE. Deletions cut 4 bases from V and 0 bases from J, with 13 bases between. CDR3 sequence (DNA): TGTGCCAGCAGCACCCGGGACTCCCTGAACACTGAAGCTTTCTTT. Its protein is CASSTRDSLNTEAFF.

This clone has more than one count but fewer than ten. This chain joins TRBV7-9 and TRBJ1-1; possibly TRBD1 for D (6 bases). Per germline, CDR1 SEHNR and CDR2 FQNEAQ (reference sequence). Trimming took off 1 base at V and 0 bases at J, with 9 bases between the two ends. The CDR3 length is 15 residues. The CDR3 region is CASSLGQALNTEAFF. CDR3 nucleotides: TGTGCCAGCAGCTTAGGACAGGCGCTGAACACTGAAGCTTTCTTT.

This chain links TRBV6-1 with TRBJ1-5; D not resolved. Germline-derived CDR1 and CDR2 are MNHNS and SASEGT. V lost 1 base and J 5 bases, leaving 9 bases between the germline ends. CDR3 length equals 14 residues. The CDR3 DNA reads TGTGCCAGCAGTGAAGTGACTGCCTATCAGCCCCAGCATTTT. It encodes CASSEVTAYQPQHF.

The genes are TRBV29-1 and TRBJ1-4; 8 nucleotides agree with TRBD1. The CDR3 is made up of 13 amino acids. Per germline, CDR1 SQVTM and CDR2 ANQGSEA. Trimming at V came to 5 bases and at J to 6 bases, leaving 5 bases not matched to a gene. The CDR3 protein is CSVRGTGYEKLFF. For the CDR3, the DNA is TGCAGCGTTCGAGGGACAGGATATGAAAAACTGTTTTTT.

The sample holds one count of this clone. The rearrangement uses TRBV5-6 and TRBJ2-3; D perhaps matches TRBD1 (5 bases). The CDR3 consists of 16 residues. V was trimmed by 0 bases and J by 6 bases, leaving 17 bases between them. The V gene's germline CDR1 is SGHDT and CDR2 YYEEEE. In nucleotides, the CDR3 is TGTGCCAGCAGCTTGGGGGCAGGGTTATTGAAGGATACGCAGTATTTT. This encodes CASSLGAGLLKDTQYF.